The T cell receptor (beta chain) described here comes from a study of cytomegalovirus exposure and HLA in healthy donors. Findings of the study overall: It was 160 or so TCR beta chains that were listed as cytomegalovirus-associated. The classifier, whose performance was assessed in both the original and validation cohorts, reportedly diagnosed cytomegalovirus status with high specificity and sensitivity.

Here immunoSEQ multiplex PCR was the method, and the copy in TCRdb shows in-frame clones only, minus some. The sample holds some 130,000 clones; just under 85% are singletons and the top ten take about 32%. The CDR3 loop spans 15 amino acids. CDR1 and CDR2 (germline): MNHEY, SVGAGI. V lost 4 bases and J lost 1, with 12 bases in between. As to this clone: The target antigen is unknown.

The J gene is TRBJ2-3, the V gene TRBV6-5, with TRBD1 as a possible D gene (6 bases). The clonotype originates from a man younger than 40 in good health and CMV-seropositive. The sequenced sample consisted of PBMCs. CDR3 region: CASSSPGEGTDTQYF. The DNA of the CDR3 is TGTGCCAGCAGTTCGCCAGGGGAAGGCACAGATACGCAGTATTTT.